Sequencing of this T cell receptor (beta chain) was carried out in a study of blood T cell repertoires in COVID-19. Background on the study: PBMCs, B-cell-depleted T cells, or T cells provided the cDNA or gDNA that made up the material.

V lost 3 bases and J 4 bases, leaving 11 bases between the germline ends. The CDR3 loop spans 13 amino acids. Per the germline V gene, CDR1 is SQVTM and CDR2 is ANQGSEA. Per the authors' pipeline: For nucleated cells, counts were estimated from reference gene primer amplification. The repertoire was sequenced with immunoSEQ multiplex PCR; TCRdb's copy has only in-frame clones and lacks some. Clone size and V and J calls were adopted from that table, with D and trimming inferred from the DNA. The sample lists over 75,000 clones, roughly 88% seen once, with 2.9% in the top ten. Sequencing used peripheral blood. This TCR derives from a woman aged 80 or over with acute or convalescent COVID-19. The V call is TRBV29-1, the J call TRBJ2-3; D may be TRBD2 (6 bases). Here the CDR3 reads CSVDGGGPDTQYF. In DNA form, the CDR3 reads TGCAGCGTTGACGGGGGAGGTCCAGATACGCAGTATTTT.